Reported below is one TCR beta chain. Its target antigen remains unknown. An end of the junction does not agree with germline; a read error may underlie this. In the germline V gene, CDR1 corresponds to MNHNS and CDR2 to SASEGT. The CDR3, from cysteine to phenylalanine, totals 11 residues. CDR3 DNA is the only sequence kept; it has 33 bases, read in frame from the first base. This entry is derived from a study of T cell repertoires in ileal Crohn's disease (dated by TCRdb to about 2019). Looking at the study overall: The median duration of disease was approximately eight years, and at the time of surgery 30% to 35% of patients were active smokers. Every patient underwent surgery because of a complication, which was stricturing disease in approximately 60% and penetrating disease in around 39%. Postoperative therapy was given to about half of the patients, with thiopurines administered to 11 patients and anti-TNF agents administered to some 17 patients. TCR repertoire analysis was performed in around 57 Crohn's disease patients drawn from a prospective multicentre cohort. The study was conducted in parallel with a multicentre cohort built to find predictors of early endoscopic recurrence after ileocolonic resection. Endoscopic postoperative recurrence was defined by a Rutgeerts score above i0. A total of about 150 mucosal samples from roughly 50 patients were sequenced, with samples obtained at several locations on the surgical specimen and at postoperative endoscopy.

Overall study outcomes, separate from this receptor: Only a subgroup of patients, of unstated size, had mucosal CD4 and CD8 T cells sorted and sequenced. Compared with non-smokers, patients who were active smokers at surgery showed a significantly higher proportion of clonal expansions (approximately 26% vs 17%, p=0.02). Sorted CD8 T cells carried more high-frequency clones than CD4 T cells, suggesting mucosal expansions were mainly CD8. Endoscopic recurrence was linked to a higher percentage of high-frequency clones at surgery, and recurrence occurred in every patient whose clonality exceeded 26.8% (18/57).

To be eligible, patients had to be adults with ileal or ileocolonic Crohn's disease and an indication for ileocolonic resection. Whole ileal mucosal biopsies were stored frozen at -80°C before DNA extraction. A TRizol-based method was used to extract genomic DNA from the frozen whole biopsies, and the DNA was quantified with a NanoDrop 2000 spectrophotometer. For commercial TCRB immunosequencing, five hundred nanograms of biopsy DNA were submitted for each sample. Adaptive Biotechnology amplified the CDR3 regions from genomic DNA with a two-step multiplex PCR designed to control amplification bias. Primers covering every V and J gene segment were used in the first PCR, while barcodes and Illumina adapters were added in the second PCR. CDR3 libraries were sequenced using an Illumina instrument. From the authors' description of their analysis: Vendor-provided pipelines were combined with custom analysis of raw data in R/Bioconductor under R version 3.3.0. Clonality, which ranges from 0 to 1, was calculated as the inverse of the normalised Shannon entropy across all productive clones. High-frequency clones were defined as the share of the repertoire taken up by the top 100 clones, keeping only clones that passed a 95% confidence test. Overlap between samples was measured with the Morisita-Horn index, while repertoire diversity was measured with the Simpson index. This immuneACCESS table, as held by TCRdb, lists in-frame sequences with V and J called but not all clones. Of the missing ones, under half trace to an unresolved V gene in checked studies; the others have no known cause. The DNA was the basis for D and trimming; V, J and clone size are from that table. Present in this sample are more than 15,000 clones, about 60% of which were seen just once. The top ten constitute 6.5% of the sample.

The sequenced material came from ileal tissue. This receptor was taken from an adult with Crohn's disease. In this chain, TRBV6-1 is recombined with TRBJ1-2; a weak D assignment points to TRBD1 (6 bases agree). The DNA sequence reads TGTGCCAGCAGTGAAGCAAGACAGGCGGCCTTC. It is translated as CASSEARQAAF.